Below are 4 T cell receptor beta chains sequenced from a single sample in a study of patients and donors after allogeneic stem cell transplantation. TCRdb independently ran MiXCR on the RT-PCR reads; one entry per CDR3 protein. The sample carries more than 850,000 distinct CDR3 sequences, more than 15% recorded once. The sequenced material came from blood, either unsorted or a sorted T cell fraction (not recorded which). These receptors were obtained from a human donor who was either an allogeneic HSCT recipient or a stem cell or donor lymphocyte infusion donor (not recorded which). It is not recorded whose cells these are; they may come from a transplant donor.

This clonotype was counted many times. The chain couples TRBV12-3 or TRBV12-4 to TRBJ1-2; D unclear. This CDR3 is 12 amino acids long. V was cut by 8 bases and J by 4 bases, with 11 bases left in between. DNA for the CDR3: TGTGCCAGCGGCGAGAATGGCTATGGCTACACCTTC. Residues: CASGENGYGYTF.

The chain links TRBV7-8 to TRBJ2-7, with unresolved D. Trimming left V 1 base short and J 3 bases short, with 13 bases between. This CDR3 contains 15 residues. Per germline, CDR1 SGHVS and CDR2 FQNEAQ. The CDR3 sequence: CASSLGLDELYEQYF. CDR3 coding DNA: TGTGCCAGCAGCTTAGGTCTAGACGAACTCTACGAGCAGTACTTC.

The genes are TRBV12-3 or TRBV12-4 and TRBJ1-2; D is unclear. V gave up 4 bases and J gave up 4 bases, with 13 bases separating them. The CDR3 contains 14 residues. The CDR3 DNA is TGTGCCAGCAGTTCTCGGGCTACCTTCTATGGCTACACCTTC. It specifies CASSSRATFYGYTF.

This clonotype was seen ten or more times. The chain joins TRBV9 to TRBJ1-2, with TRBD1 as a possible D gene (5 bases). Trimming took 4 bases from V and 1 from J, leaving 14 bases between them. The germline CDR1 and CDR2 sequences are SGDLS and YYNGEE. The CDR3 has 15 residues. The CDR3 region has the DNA TGTGCCAGCAGCACGGGGACCGCAAATAACTATGGCTACACCTTC. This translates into CASSTGTANNYGYTF.